What follows describes a single TCR beta chain. The data were obtained in a study of blood T cell repertoires in COVID-19. Assay: immunoSEQ multiplex PCR; the TCRdb copy retains only in-frame clones and omits some. The top ten hold 7.8% of the sample, which has 45,000 to 55,000 clones, about nine tenths seen once. The V gene's germline CDR1 is SGDLS and CDR2 YYNGEE. The CDR3 length is 17 residues. The J segment lost 1 base and the V segment lost 0 bases, leaving 8 bases of the junction unmatched. The chain recombines TRBV9 with TRBJ1-1; TRBD1 agrees at 8 bases. The receptor was derived from a man aged 50-59 years with active COVID-19. The sequenced sample consisted of peripheral blood. The DNA of the CDR3 is TGTGCCAGCAGCGTAGCTCAGGGGGCGCTCAAGAACACTGAAGCTTTCTTT. Encoded protein: CASSVAQGALKNTEAFF.